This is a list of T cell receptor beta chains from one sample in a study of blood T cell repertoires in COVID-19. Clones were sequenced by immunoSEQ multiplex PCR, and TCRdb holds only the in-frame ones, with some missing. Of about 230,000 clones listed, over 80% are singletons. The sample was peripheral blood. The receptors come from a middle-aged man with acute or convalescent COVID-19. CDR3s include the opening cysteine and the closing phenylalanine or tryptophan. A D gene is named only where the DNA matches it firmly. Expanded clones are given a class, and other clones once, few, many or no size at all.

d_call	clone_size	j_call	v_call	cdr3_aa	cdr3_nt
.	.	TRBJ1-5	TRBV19	CASSIGQGQEWQGPQHF	TGTGCCAGTAGTATAGGCCAGGGGCAGGAGTGGCAGGGCCCCCAGCATTTT
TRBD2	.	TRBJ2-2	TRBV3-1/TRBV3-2	CASSQGTSGRLGGELFF	TGTGCCAGCAGCCAGGGTACTAGCGGGAGACTTGGCGGGGAGCTGTTTTTT
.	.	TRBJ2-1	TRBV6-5	CASSYSSFYNEQFF	TGTGCCAGCAGTTACTCGTCCTTTTACAATGAGCAGTTCTTC
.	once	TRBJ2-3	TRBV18	CASSPGVEDTQYF	TGTGCCAGCTCACCGGGCGTAGAGGATACGCAGTATTTT
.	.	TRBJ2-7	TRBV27	CASSPLPARSGGEQYF	TGTGCCAGCAGTCCCCTCCCAGCGAGGAGTGGTGGCGAGCAGTACTTC
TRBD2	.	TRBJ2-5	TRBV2	CASRDWGAGETQYF	TGTGCCAGCAGAGACTGGGGAGCGGGGGAGACCCAGTACTTC
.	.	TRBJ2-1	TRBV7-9	CASSLGSGYNEQFF	TGTGCCAGCAGCCTGGGGAGTGGCTACAATGAGCAGTTCTTC
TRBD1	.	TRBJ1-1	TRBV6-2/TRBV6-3	CASSYNWDRNTEAFF	TGTGCCAGCAGTTACAATTGGGACAGGAACACTGAAGCTTTCTTT
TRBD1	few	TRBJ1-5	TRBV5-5	CASSLLAGGNQPQHF	TGTGCCAGCAGCTTGCTGGCAGGGGGGAATCAGCCCCAGCATTTT
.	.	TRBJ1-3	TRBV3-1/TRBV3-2	CASSRLRIPGNTIYF	TGTGCCAGCAGCCGACTCCGGATACCTGGAAACACCATATATTTT
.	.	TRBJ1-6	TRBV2	CASKLDTNSPLHF	TGTGCCAGCAAGCTTGATACTAATTCACCCCTCCACTTT
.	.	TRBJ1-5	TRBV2	CASVSGPGNQPQHF	TGTGCCAGCGTGAGCGGGCCAGGCAATCAGCCCCAGCATTTT
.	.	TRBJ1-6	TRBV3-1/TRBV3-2	CATCSDCENSPLHF	TGTGCCACCTGCTCCGACTGCGAGAATTCACCCCTCCACTTT
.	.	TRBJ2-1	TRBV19	CASSIFEGRGGEQFF	TGTGCCAGTAGTATCTTTGAAGGGAGGGGGGGTGAGCAGTTCTTC
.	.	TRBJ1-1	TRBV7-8	CASSSFGGGPYTEAFF	TGTGCCAGCAGCTCATTTGGGGGAGGGCCCTACACTGAAGCTTTCTTT
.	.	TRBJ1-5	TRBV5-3	CAQPGPQVWSNQPQHF	TGTGCCCAACCTGGCCCACAGGTTTGGAGCAATCAGCCCCAGCATTTT
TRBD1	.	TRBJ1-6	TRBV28	CASSPIGQGEDSPLHF	TGTGCCAGCAGTCCAATTGGACAGGGAGAAGATTCACCCCTCCACTTT
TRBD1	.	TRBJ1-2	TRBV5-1	CASSSEGQGYGYTF	TGCGCCAGCAGCTCGGAGGGACAGGGTTATGGCTACACCTTC
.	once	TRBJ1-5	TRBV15	CATSRDSGSINNQPQHF	TGTGCCACCAGCAGAGATAGCGGGAGCATTAACAATCAGCCCCAGCATTTT
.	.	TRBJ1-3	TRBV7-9	CASSSILGGQIVAGNTIYF	TGTGCCAGCAGCTCCATCCTCGGGGGGCAGATCGTCGCTGGAAACACCATATATTTT
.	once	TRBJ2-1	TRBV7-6	CASSLAGSYNEQFF	TGTGCCAGCAGCTTAGCCGGGTCCTACAATGAGCAGTTCTTC
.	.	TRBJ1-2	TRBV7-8	CASSLPPRGDPYGYTF	TGTGCCAGCAGCCTCCCCCCCAGGGGTGATCCCTATGGCTACACCTTC
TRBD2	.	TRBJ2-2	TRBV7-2	CASSLGLSGSGTGELFF	TGTGCCAGCAGCTTAGGGTTAAGCGGGAGCGGGACCGGGGAGCTGTTTTTT
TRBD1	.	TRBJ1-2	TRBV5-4	CASSWGTDSYGYTF	TGTGCCAGCAGCTGGGGGACAGATTCCTATGGCTACACCTTC
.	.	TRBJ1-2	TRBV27	CASSPDTTNYGYTF	TGTGCCAGCAGTCCGGACACAACTAACTATGGCTACACCTTC
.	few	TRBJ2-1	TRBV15	CATSRTGENPYNEQFF	TGTGCCACCAGCCGAACGGGAGAGAACCCCTACAATGAGCAGTTCTTC
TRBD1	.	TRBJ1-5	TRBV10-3	CAISVGVSLRDRGQPQHF	TGTGCCATCAGTGTAGGGGTGTCCCTCCGGGACAGAGGTCAGCCCCAGCATTTT
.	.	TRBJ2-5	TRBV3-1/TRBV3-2	CASSQDLGTPETQETQYF	TGTGCCAGCAGCCAAGATCTAGGTACCCCGGAAACCCAAGAGACCCAGTACTTC
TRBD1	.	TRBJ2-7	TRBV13	CAIQGTGQGKQYF	TGTGCCATACAGGGGACGGGGCAGGGGAAGCAGTACTTC
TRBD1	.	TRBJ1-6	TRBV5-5	CASSLERGPSPLHF	TGTGCCAGCAGCTTGGAAAGGGGGCCCTCACCCCTCCACTTT
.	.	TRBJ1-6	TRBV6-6	CASTRGRNSPLHF	TGTGCCAGCACTCGGGGGCGTAATTCACCCCTCCACTTT
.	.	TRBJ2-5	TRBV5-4	CASSLYSGKETQYF	TGTGCCAGCAGCTTGTACTCGGGGAAGGAGACCCAGTACTTC
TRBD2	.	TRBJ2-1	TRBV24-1	CATSDLRGGEQFF	TGTGCCACCAGTGATTTGCGGGGAGGGGAGCAGTTCTTC
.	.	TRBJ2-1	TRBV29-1	CGGAGLGNEQFF	TGCGGGGGGGCAGGCTTAGGCAATGAGCAGTTCTTC
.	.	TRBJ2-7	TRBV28	CASSLSTRNEQYF	TGTGCCAGCAGTTTATCCACCAGAAACGAGCAGTACTTC
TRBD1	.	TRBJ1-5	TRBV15	CATSRDSGTGAGNQPQHF	TGTGCCACCAGCAGAGACTCCGGGACAGGGGCTGGCAATCAGCCCCAGCATTTT
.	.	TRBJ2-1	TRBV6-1	CASSEGSGEGYNEQFF	TGTGCCAGCAGTGAAGGATCGGGGGAAGGGTACAATGAGCAGTTCTTC
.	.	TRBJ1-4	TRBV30	CAWSYGGNEKLFF	TGTGCCTGGAGTTACGGGGGGAATGAAAAACTGTTTTTT
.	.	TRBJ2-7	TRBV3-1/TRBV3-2	CASSLRSYEQYF	TGTGCCAGCAGCCTTCGCTCCTACGAGCAGTACTTC
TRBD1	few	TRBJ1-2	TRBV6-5	CASSYPGQKIGGYTF	TGTGCCAGCAGTTATCCGGGACAGAAAATTGGTGGCTACACCTTC
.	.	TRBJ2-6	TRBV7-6	CASSLYSSGANVLTF	TGTGCCAGCAGCTTGTACTCTTCTGGGGCCAACGTCCTGACTTTC
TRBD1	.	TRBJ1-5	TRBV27	CASSRQGRDQPQHF	TGTGCCAGCAGTCGACAGGGTCGGGATCAGCCCCAGCATTTT
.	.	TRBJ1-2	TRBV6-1	CASSEVGGWGYTF	TGTGCCAGCAGTGAAGTAGGAGGGTGGGGCTACACCTTC
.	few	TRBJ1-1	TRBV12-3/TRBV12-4	CASSYGGLEAFF	TGTGCCAGCAGTTATGGGGGACTGGAAGCTTTCTTT
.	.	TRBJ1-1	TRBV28	CASSAEHVNTEAFF	TGTGCCAGTAGTGCTGAGCACGTGAACACTGAAGCTTTCTTT
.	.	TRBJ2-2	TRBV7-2	CASSLRQINTGELFF	TGTGCCAGCAGCTTACGACAGATCAACACCGGGGAGCTGTTTTTT
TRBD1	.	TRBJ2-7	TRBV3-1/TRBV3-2	CASSQERTGLYEQYF	TGTGCCAGCAGCCAAGAGCGGACAGGGCTCTACGAGCAGTACTTC
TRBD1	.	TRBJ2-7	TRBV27	CASSFSDRGLSEQYF	TGTGCCAGCAGTTTCTCCGACAGGGGCCTTTCCGAGCAGTACTTC
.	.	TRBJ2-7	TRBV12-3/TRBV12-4	CASSSSETYEQYF	TGTGCCAGCAGCAGTAGCGAAACCTACGAGCAGTACTTC
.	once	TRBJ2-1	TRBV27	CASKPVDGQYNEQFF	TGTGCCAGCAAACCTGTGGACGGACAATACAATGAGCAGTTCTTC
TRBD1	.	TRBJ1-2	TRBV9	CASSVEDRDGLNGYTF	TGTGCCAGCAGCGTAGAGGACAGGGACGGTCTAAATGGCTACACCTTC
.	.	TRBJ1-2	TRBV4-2	CASSQDLFGTGVYGYTF	TGTGCCAGCAGCCAAGACCTCTTCGGGACGGGGGTCTATGGCTACACCTTC
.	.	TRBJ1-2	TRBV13	CASSLGPGGYTF	TGTGCCAGCAGCTTAGGCCCAGGCGGCTACACCTTC
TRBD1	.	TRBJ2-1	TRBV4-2	CASRPGQASSYNEQFF	TGTGCCAGCAGGCCGGGACAGGCGAGCTCCTACAATGAGCAGTTCTTC
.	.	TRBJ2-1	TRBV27	CASSLRGISYNEQFF	TGTGCCAGCAGTTTAAGGGGTATTTCCTACAATGAGCAGTTCTTC